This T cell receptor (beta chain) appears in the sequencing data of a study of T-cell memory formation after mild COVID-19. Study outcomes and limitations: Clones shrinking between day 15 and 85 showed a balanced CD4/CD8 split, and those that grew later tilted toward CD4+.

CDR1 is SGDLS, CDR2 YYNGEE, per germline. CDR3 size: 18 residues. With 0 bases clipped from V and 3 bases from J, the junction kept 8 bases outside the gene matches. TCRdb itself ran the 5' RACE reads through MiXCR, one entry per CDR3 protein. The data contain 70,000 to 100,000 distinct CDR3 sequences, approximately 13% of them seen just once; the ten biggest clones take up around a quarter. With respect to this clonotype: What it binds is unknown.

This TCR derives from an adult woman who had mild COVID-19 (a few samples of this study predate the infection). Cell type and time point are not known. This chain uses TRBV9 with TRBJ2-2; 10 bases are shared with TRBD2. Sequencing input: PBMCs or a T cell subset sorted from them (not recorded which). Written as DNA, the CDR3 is TGTGCCAGCAGCGTAGGAGCAAGCGGGGGGGCAGACACCGGGGAGCTGTTTTTT. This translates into CASSVGASGGADTGELFF.